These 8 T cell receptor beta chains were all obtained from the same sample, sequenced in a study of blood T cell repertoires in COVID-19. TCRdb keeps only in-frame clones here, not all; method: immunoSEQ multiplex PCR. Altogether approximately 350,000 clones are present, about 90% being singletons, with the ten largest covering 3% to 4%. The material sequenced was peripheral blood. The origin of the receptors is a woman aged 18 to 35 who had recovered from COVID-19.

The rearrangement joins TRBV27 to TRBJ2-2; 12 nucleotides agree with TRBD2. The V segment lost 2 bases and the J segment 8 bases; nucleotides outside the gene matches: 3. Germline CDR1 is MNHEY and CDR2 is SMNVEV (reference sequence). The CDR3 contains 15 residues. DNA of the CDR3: TGTGCCAGCAGTTTAACTAGCGGGAGGCGGGGGGAGCTGTTTTTT. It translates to CASSLTSGRRGELFF.

The CDR3 nucleotides read TGTGCCAGCAGCTTCGTAACTGATGAGCAGTTCTTC. It codes for CASSFVTDEQFF. The chain couples TRBV7-2 to TRBJ2-1; no firm D call. Per the germline V gene, CDR1 is SGHTA and CDR2 is FQGNSA. Deletions cut 3 bases from V and 8 bases from J, with 8 bases between. The CDR3 contains 12 residues.

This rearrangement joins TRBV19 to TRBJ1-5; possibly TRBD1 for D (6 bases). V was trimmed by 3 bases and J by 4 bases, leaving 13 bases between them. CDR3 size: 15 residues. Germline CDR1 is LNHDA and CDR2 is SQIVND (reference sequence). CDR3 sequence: CASSISGQRNQPQHF. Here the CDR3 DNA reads TGTGCCAGTAGTATTTCCGGACAGAGAAATCAGCCCCAGCATTTT. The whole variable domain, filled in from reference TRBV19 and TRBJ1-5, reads DGGITQSPKYLFRKEGQNVTLSCEQNLNHDAMYWYRQDPGQGLRLIYYSQIVNDFQKGDIAEGYSVSREKKESFPLTVTSAQKNPTAFYLCASSISGQRNQPQHFGDGTRLSIL.

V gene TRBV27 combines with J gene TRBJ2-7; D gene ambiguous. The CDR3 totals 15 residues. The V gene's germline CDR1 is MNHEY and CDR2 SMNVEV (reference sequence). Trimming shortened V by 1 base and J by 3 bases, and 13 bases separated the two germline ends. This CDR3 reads CASSLYPGEGYEQYV. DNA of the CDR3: TGTGCCAGCAGTTTATACCCAGGTGAAGGCTACGAGCAGTACGTC.

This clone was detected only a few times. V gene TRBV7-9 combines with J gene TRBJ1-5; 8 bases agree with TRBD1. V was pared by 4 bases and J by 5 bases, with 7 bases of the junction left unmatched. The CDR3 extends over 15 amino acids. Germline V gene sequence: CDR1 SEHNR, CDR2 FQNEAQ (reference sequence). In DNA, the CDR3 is TGTGCCAGCAGCTCGGGACAGGCGGGCGATCAGCCCCAGCATTTT. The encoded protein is CASSSGQAGDQPQHF. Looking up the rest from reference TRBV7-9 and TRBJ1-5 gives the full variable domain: DTGVSQNPRHKITKRGQNVTFRCDPISEHNRLYWYRQTLGQGPEFLTYFQNEAQLEKSRLLSDRFSAERPKGSFSTLEIQRTEQGDSAMYLCASSSGQAGDQPQHFGDGTRLSIL.

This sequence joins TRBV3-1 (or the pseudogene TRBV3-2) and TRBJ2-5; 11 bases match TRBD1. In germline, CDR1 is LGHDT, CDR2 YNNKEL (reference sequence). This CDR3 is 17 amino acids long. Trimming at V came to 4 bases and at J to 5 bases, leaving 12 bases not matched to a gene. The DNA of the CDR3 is TGTGCCAGCAGCCCCCGGGACAGGGGGTATCGGGGCGAGACCCAGTACTTC. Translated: CASSPRDRGYRGETQYF.

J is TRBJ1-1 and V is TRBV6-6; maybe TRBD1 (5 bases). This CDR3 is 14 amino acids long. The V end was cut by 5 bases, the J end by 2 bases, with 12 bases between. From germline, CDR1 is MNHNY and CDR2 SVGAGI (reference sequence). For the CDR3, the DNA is TGTGCCAGCAGTGGGGCCCGCGGCAACACTGAAGCTTTCTTT. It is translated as CASSGARGNTEAFF.

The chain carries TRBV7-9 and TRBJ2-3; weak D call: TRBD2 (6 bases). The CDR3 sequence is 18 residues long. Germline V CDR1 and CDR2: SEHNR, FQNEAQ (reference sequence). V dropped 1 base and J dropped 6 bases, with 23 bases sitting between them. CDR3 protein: CASSLGRSGEPHEDTQYF. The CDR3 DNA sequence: TGTGCCAGCAGCTTAGGCCGTTCGGGGGAGCCCCATGAGGATACGCAGTATTTT.